The present TCR beta chain was sequenced within a study of blood T cells in healthy people across ages. Primed by a sample-barcoded 5' primer and a J-beta primer mix, a second PCR proceeded for 7 to 11 cycles. From the 5' RACE reads, TCRdb called clonotypes with MiXCR, one entry per CDR3 protein. The sample includes about 680,000 distinct CDR3 sequences, 45% to 50% of them seen just once. The TCR comes from a woman aged 55-70 years in good health. The sample comprised blood.

DNA of the CDR3: TGTGCCACCAGTGATTACCCGACTAGCGGGAGGGCCTTTGAGCAGTACTTC. Translation: CATSDYPTSGRAFEQYF. The chain employs TRBV24-1 and TRBJ2-5, with TRBD2 matching over 14 bases. Losses at the gene ends were 2 bases for V and 11 bases for J; bases not matched to a gene: 12. There are 17 residues in the CDR3. Per germline, CDR1 KGHDR and CDR2 SFDVKD.